This record covers a single TCR beta chain. What it recognizes is unknown. The sample originates from a study of yellow fever vaccine responses in identical twins. One entry per CDR3 protein results from TCRdb running MiXCR on the RT-PCR reads. The table lists approximately 20,000 distinct CDR3 sequences, roughly 78% of them singletons. The CDR3 extends over 15 amino acids. Germline loops: CDR1 KGHSH, CDR2 LQKENI. With V trimmed by 5 bases and J by 2 bases, 4 bases remained unmatched. Study-wide results and limits: Reportedly, twins' vaccine T cell responses looked partly convergent and partly personalized.

The receptor was isolated from a woman aged 18-29 years who received the yellow fever vaccine. The V gene is TRBV18, the J gene TRBJ1-5; 9 bases match TRBD1. Source: T cells from blood (PBMCs), unsorted or a sorted subset (not recorded which), taken before or after yellow fever vaccination (not recorded which). In DNA, the CDR3 is TGTGCCAGCTCAGAGACAGGGGGTGGCAATCAGCCCCAGCATTTT. Amino acid sequence: CASSETGGGNQPQHF. Full variable domain (missing parts from reference TRBV18 and TRBJ1-5): NAGVMQNPRHLVRRRGQEARLRCSPMKGHSHVYWYRQLPEEGLKFMVYLQKENIIDESGMPKERFSAEFPKEGPSILRIQQVVRGDSAAYFCASSETGGGNQPQHFGDGTRLSIL.